These T cell receptor beta chains were read from a single sample in a study of long-term antiretroviral therapy in people with HIV. Produced via immunoSEQ multiplex PCR; TCRdb's table is partial and in-frame only. This sample yields tens of thousands of clones, of which approximately 80% are seen a single time; more than 8% belongs to the top ten. The starting material was unsorted PBMCs, obtained 2.7 to 2.9 years after starting antiretroviral therapy. These receptor sequences come from a man under 40 with HIV. The CDR3 runs from the conserved cysteine through the conserved F or W. The D gene is left open where the match is weak. Expanded clones are given a class, and other clones once, few, many or no size at all.

v_call: TRBV6-5
d_call: NA
cdr3_length: 12
clone_size: NA
j_call: TRBJ1-5
cdr3_aa: CASSDSTGPQHF
cdr3_nt: TGTGCCAGCAGCGACTCGACGGGGCCCCAGCATTTT

v_call: TRBV6-5
d_call: TRBD1
cdr3_length: 15
clone_size: NA
j_call: TRBJ1-3
cdr3_aa: CASSNSDRGGNTIYF
cdr3_nt: TGTGCCAGCAGTAACTCGGACAGGGGCGGAAACACCATATATTTT

v_call: TRBV19
d_call: TRBD2
cdr3_length: 17
clone_size: NA
j_call: TRBJ2-1
cdr3_aa: CASSIGVAGGLSNEQFF
cdr3_nt: TGTGCCAGTAGTATAGGGGTAGCGGGGGGGCTTAGCAATGAGCAGTTCTTC

v_call: TRBV7-2
d_call: NA
cdr3_length: 14
clone_size: once
j_call: TRBJ2-1
cdr3_aa: CASSLGGGYNEQFF
cdr3_nt: TGTGCCAGCAGCTTAGGTGGGGGGTACAATGAGCAGTTCTTC

v_call: TRBV7-9
d_call: TRBD2
cdr3_length: 17
clone_size: NA
j_call: TRBJ2-1
cdr3_aa: CASSLRRASGVYNEQFF
cdr3_nt: TGTGCCAGCAGCTTAAGGAGGGCTAGCGGGGTATACAATGAGCAGTTCTTC

v_call: TRBV6-1
d_call: TRBD2
cdr3_length: 14
clone_size: NA
j_call: TRBJ2-5
cdr3_aa: CASSVAGEVETQYF
cdr3_nt: TGTGCCAGCAGTGTAGCGGGAGAGGTGGAGACCCAGTACTTC

v_call: TRBV28
d_call: NA
cdr3_length: 18
clone_size: NA
j_call: TRBJ2-7
cdr3_aa: CASSLSPTAYPKDYEQYF
cdr3_nt: TGTGCCAGCAGTTTATCCCCTACGGCGTACCCCAAGGACTACGAGCAGTACTTC

v_call: TRBV18
d_call: TRBD1
cdr3_length: 14
clone_size: NA
j_call: TRBJ1-5
cdr3_aa: CASSRDSPNQPQHF
cdr3_nt: TGTGCCAGCTCACGGGACAGCCCAAATCAGCCCCAGCATTTT

v_call: TRBV15
d_call: NA
cdr3_length: 15
clone_size: NA
j_call: TRBJ1-5
cdr3_aa: CATSKRQASNQPQHF
cdr3_nt: TGTGCCACCTCTAAAAGACAGGCTAGCAATCAGCCCCAGCATTTT

v_call: TRBV7-6
d_call: TRBD2
cdr3_length: 18
clone_size: once
j_call: TRBJ2-2
cdr3_aa: CASSSSYWREEGTGELFF
cdr3_nt: TGTGCCAGCAGCTCCAGTTATTGGCGGGAGGAGGGGACCGGGGAGCTGTTTTTT

v_call: TRBV9
d_call: NA
cdr3_length: 13
clone_size: NA
j_call: TRBJ1-5
cdr3_aa: CASSDGPHQPQHF
cdr3_nt: TGTGCCAGCAGCGATGGGCCCCATCAGCCCCAGCATTTT

v_call: TRBV30
d_call: NA
cdr3_length: 13
clone_size: NA
j_call: TRBJ2-6
cdr3_aa: CAWRRAGANVLTF
cdr3_nt: TGTGCCTGGAGGCGGGCTGGGGCCAACGTCCTGACTTTC

v_call: TRBV2
d_call: NA
cdr3_length: 14
clone_size: NA
j_call: TRBJ2-1
cdr3_aa: CASSDSVFANEQFF
cdr3_nt: TGTGCCAGCAGTGATTCAGTTTTCGCCAATGAGCAGTTCTTC

v_call: TRBV28
d_call: NA
cdr3_length: 13
clone_size: NA
j_call: TRBJ2-7
cdr3_aa: CASSLEGTGEQYF
cdr3_nt: TGTGCCAGCAGTTTGGAGGGAACGGGCGAGCAGTACTTC

v_call: TRBV5-1
d_call: NA
cdr3_length: 13
clone_size: few
j_call: TRBJ1-2
cdr3_aa: CASSLEGVVAYTF
cdr3_nt: TGCGCCAGCAGCTTGGAAGGGGTAGTAGCCTACACCTTC

v_call: TRBV5-5
d_call: NA
cdr3_length: 12
clone_size: NA
j_call: TRBJ2-3
cdr3_aa: CASTPGTDTQYF
cdr3_nt: TGTGCCAGCACCCCGGGCACAGATACGCAGTATTTT

v_call: TRBV15
d_call: NA
cdr3_length: 19
clone_size: once
j_call: TRBJ1-5
cdr3_aa: CATSMGGGQDGRGNQPQHF
cdr3_nt: TGTGCCACCAGCATGGGTGGGGGGCAAGATGGTAGGGGCAATCAGCCCCAGCATTTT